The entry that follows covers one T cell receptor beta chain sequence. Antigen: not known. The germline V gene has CDR1 SGHNT and CDR2 YYREEE (reference sequence). The CDR3 is 15 residues long. J gave up 4 bases and V 4 bases, and 7 bases lay outside the gene matches. The naive CD8 population came from CD45RO-negative cells selected for CCR7, without terminally differentiated effector memory CD45RA+ cells. The record originates from a study of shared clonotypes between healthy human individuals. Broader study findings: Large sequencing depth failed to make sorted-subset sequencing complete, rarefaction showed. Apart from blood, nothing was sampled; tissue repertoires likely differ. Researchers found naive subsets generally carried larger estimated richness than memory subsets.

Genomic DNA of every subset was divided equally among multiple immunoSEQ plates. Profiling relied on immunoSEQ multiplex PCR, and the TCRdb table lists in-frame clones only, not all of them. In the table there are roughly 550,000 clones, 95% of which are singletons. This TCR was sampled from a woman aged 25 to 39 in good health. The sequenced material came from naive CD8+ T cells sorted from blood. The rearrangement joins TRBV5-4 to TRBJ2-7, with 11 nucleotides matching TRBD1. CDR3 amino acids: CASSTGTGGLYEQYF. As DNA, the CDR3 is TGTGCCAGCAGCACCGGGACAGGGGGTTTGTACGAGCAGTACTTC.